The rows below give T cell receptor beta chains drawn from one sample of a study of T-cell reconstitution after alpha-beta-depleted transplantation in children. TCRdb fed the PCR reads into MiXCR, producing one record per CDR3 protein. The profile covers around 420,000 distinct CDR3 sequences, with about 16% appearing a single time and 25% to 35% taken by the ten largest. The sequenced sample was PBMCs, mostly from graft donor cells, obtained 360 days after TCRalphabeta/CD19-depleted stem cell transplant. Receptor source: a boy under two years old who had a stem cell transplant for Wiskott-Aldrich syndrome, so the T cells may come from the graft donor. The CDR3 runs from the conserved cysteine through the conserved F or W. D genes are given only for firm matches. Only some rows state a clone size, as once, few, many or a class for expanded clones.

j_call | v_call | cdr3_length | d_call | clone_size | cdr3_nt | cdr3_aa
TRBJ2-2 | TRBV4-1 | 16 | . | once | TGCGCCAGCAGCCCCCAATCTCAAAGGAACACCGGGGAGCTGTTTTTT | CASSPQSQRNTGELFF
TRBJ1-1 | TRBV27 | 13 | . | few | TGTGCCAGCAGAAGGGCACGGAACACTGAAGCTTTCTTT | CASRRARNTEAFF
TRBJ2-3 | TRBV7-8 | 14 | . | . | TGTGCCAGCAGCTTGGGAAGACAAGGGGGTACGCAGTATTTT | CASSLGRQGGTQYF
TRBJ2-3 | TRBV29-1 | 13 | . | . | TGCAGCCCCCTCAACTTGGGAACAGATACGCAGTATTTT | CSPLNLGTDTQYF
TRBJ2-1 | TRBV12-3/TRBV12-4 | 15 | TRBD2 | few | TGTGCCAGCAGTTTTCTAGCGGGAGGGGACAATGAGCAGTTCTTC | CASSFLAGGDNEQFF
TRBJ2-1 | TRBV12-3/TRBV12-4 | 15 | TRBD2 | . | TGTGCCAGCATCGAGCGGGGGGGCCTCTACAATGAGCAGTTCTTC | CASIERGGLYNEQFF
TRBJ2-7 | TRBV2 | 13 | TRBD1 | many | TGTGCCAGCAGACGACAGGGCGGCTACGAGCAGTACTTC | CASRRQGGYEQYF
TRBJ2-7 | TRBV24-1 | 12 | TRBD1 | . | TGTGCCACCGGGACAGGGGGCCACGAGCAGTACTTC | CATGTGGHEQYF
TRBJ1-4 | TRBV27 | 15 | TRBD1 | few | TGTGCCAGCAGTATGCGACAGGGGAGAAATGAAAAACTGTTTTTT | CASSMRQGRNEKLFF
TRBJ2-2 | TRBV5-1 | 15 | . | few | TGCGCCAGCAGCCCACTGGTTTCGAGCACCGGGGAGCTGTTTTTT | CASSPLVSSTGELFF
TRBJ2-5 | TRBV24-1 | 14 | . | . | TGTGCCACCAGTGATTGGGACCTTCAAGAGACCCAGTACTTC | CATSDWDLQETQYF
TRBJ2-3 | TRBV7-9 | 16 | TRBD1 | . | TGTGCCAGCAGCCCCTCGGACAGGGGGAGGACAGATACGCAGTATTTT | CASSPSDRGRTDTQYF
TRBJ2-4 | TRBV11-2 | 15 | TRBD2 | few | TGTGCCAGCAGCTTACCAGCTAGCGGGAAAAACATTCAGTACTTC | CASSLPASGKNIQYF
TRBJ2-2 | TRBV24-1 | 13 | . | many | TGTGCCACCAGTGGATGGGCCGCCGGGGAGCTGTTTTTT | CATSGWAAGELFF
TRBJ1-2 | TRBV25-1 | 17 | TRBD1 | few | TGTGCCAGCAGTGACCGTGACAGGGGGCTGCCTGGGGATGGCTACACCTTC | CASSDRDRGLPGDGYTF
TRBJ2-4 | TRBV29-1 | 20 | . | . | TGCAGCGTATCAGGGGAACGCAATCTACCAGATTGGGTAGCCAAAAACATTCAGTACTTC | CSVSGERNLPDWVAKNIQYF
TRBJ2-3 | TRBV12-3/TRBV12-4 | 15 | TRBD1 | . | TGTGCCAGCAGTCCAAGGACAGGGAGATCAGATACGCAGTATTTT | CASSPRTGRSDTQYF
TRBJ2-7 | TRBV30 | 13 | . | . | TGTGCCTGGGATAGACAGGGAGGCTACGAGCAGTACTTC | CAWDRQGGYEQYF
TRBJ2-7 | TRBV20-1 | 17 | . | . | TGCAGTGCTTCGGGGCGAACAAACAGGGCAGGGGCCTACGAGCAGTACTTC | CSASGRTNRAGAYEQYF
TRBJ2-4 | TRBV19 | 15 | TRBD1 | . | TGTGCCAGTAGCAACCTATGGACAGGGATAGACATTCAGTACTTC | CASSNLWTGIDIQYF
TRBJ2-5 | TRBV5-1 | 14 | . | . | TGCGCCAGCAGAAGGACGGGACTTCAAGAGACCCAGTACTTC | CASRRTGLQETQYF
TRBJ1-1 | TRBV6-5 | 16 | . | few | TGTGCCAGCAGTTACGCCAGAACTTCTAGGTACACTGAAGCTTTCTTT | CASSYARTSRYTEAFF
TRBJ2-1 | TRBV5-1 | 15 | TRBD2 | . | TGCGCCAGCAGCTTTCTAGCGGGGGACTACAATGAGCAGTTCTTC | CASSFLAGDYNEQFF
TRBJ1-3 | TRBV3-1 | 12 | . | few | TGTGCCAGCAGCCTAATTGGGGACACCATATATTTT | CASSLIGDTIYF
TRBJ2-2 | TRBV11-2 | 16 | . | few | TGTGCCAGCAGCTTAGGACGAAGGGAGATGTCCCGGGAGCTGTTTTTT | CASSLGRREMSRELFF
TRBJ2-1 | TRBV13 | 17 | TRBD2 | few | TGTGCCAGCAGCTTCCTCGGGCGGGAGCGGCCTAGGGGTGAGCAGTTCTTC | CASSFLGRERPRGEQFF
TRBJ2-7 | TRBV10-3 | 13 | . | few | TGTGCCATCAAGGGGACGGGGAAACACGAGCAGTACTTC | CAIKGTGKHEQYF
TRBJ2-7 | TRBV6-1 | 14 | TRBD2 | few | TGTGCCAGCATAGGGGCGGGAGCCCGCTACGAGCAGTACTTC | CASIGAGARYEQYF
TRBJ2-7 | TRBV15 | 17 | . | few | TGTGCCACCAGTCGCGTACCAAGGGGTGCAGGGGCCTACGAGCAGTACTTC | CATSRVPRGAGAYEQYF
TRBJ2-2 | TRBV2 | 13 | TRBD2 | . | TGTGCCACCGGGACTAGAAACACCGGGGAGCTGTTTTTT | CATGTRNTGELFF
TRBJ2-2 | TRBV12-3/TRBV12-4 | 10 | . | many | TGTGCCAGCCGGGGCGGGGAGCTGTTTTTT | CASRGGELFF
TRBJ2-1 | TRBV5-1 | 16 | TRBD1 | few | TGCGCCAGCAGCTACGCTTCGACAGGGGGCCGGGGTGAGCAGTTCTTC | CASSYASTGGRGEQFF
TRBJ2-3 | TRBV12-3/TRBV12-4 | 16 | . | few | TGTGCCAGCAGTGAGCCGACTCGACCTAGCACAGATACGCAGTATTTT | CASSEPTRPSTDTQYF
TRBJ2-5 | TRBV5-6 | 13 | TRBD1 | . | TGTGCCAGCAGTTACAGGGGTCTCGGGACCCAGTACTTC | CASSYRGLGTQYF
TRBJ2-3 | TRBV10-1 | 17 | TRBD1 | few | TGCGCCAGCAGTGAGCCGAAGACAGGGGACTTCACAGATACGCAGTATTTT | CASSEPKTGDFTDTQYF
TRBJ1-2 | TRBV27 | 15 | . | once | TGTGCCAGCAGTTTCAGGCAGGGCCACAACTATGGCTACACCTTC | CASSFRQGHNYGYTF
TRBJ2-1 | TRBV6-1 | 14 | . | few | TGTGCCAGCAGTGCCTTGAGATGGGGCAATGAGCAGTTCTTC | CASSALRWGNEQFF
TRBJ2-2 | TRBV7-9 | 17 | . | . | TGTGCCAGCAGCTTAGGAGGGGTCCAAAGGTCATCCGGGGAGCTGTTTTTT | CASSLGGVQRSSGELFF
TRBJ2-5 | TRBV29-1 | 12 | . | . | TGCAGCGTTTCAGCCGGCCAAGAGACCCAGTACTTC | CSVSAGQETQYF
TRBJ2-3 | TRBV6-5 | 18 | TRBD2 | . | TGTGCCAGCAGTTACTGGCGGACTAGCGGGAGGGCTGCAGATACGCAGTATTTT | CASSYWRTSGRAADTQYF
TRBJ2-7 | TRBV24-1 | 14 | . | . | TGTGCCACCATTCCGGGACTCAACTCAAGTCAGCAGTACTTC | CATIPGLNSSQQYF
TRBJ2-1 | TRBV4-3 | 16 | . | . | TGCGCCAGCAGCCAAGGGGCTAGCAGAACCTACAATGAGCAGTTCTTC | CASSQGASRTYNEQFF
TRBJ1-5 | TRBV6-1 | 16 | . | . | TGTGCCAGCAGCCCAAAGCGGGGGATAGGCAATCAGCCCCAGCATTTT | CASSPKRGIGNQPQHF
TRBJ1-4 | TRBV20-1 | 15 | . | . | TGCAGTGCTAGATTCCAACAGAAGACTAATGAAAAACTGTTTTTT | CSARFQQKTNEKLFF
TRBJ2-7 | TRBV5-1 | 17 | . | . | TGCGCCAGCAGCTTGGGGTCGGGGATCCCGAGCTCCTACGAGCAGTACTTC | CASSLGSGIPSSYEQYF
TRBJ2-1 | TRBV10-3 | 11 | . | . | TGTGCCATCGGTTGGGCCAATGAGCAGTTCTTC | CAIGWANEQFF
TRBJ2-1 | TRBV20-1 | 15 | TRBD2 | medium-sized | TGCAGTGCTAGAGATCTAGCGGGAGATCGGAATGAGCAGTTCTTC | CSARDLAGDRNEQFF
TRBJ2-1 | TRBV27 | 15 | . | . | TGTGCCAGCAGTTTATTAAGGAAATGGGGCAATGAGCAGTTCTTC | CASSLLRKWGNEQFF
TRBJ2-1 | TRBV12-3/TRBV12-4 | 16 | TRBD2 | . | TGTGCCAGCAGCAGGAGGACTAGCGGGGTCCGCGATGAGCAGTTCTTC | CASSRRTSGVRDEQFF
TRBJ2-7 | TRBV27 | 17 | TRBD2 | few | TGTGCCAGCAGTTTAAGTGTAGCGAGCGGGAGGTCCTACGAGCAGTACTTC | CASSLSVASGRSYEQYF
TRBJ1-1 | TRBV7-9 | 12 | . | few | TGTGCCAGCAGGCATACAGGTTCTGAAGCTTTCTTT | CASRHTGSEAFF
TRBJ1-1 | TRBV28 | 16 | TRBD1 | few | TGTGCCAGCAGTTCATCGGGACAGGGGTTGAACACTGAAGCTTTCTTT | CASSSSGQGLNTEAFF
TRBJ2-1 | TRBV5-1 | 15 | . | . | TGCGCCAGCGTTATAGACTGGGGTAAAAACAATGAGCAGTTCTTC | CASVIDWGKNNEQFF
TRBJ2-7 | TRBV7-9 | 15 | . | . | TGTGCCAGCAGCTTCCCGCGGGTACAATCCTACGAGCAGTACTTC | CASSFPRVQSYEQYF
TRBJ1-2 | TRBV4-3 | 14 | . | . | TGCGCCAGCAGCCAAGACAGGGAGATTTATGGCTACACCTTC | CASSQDREIYGYTF